A single sample gave rise to the 19 T cell receptor beta chains below, sequenced in a study of PD-1 blockade in classical Hodgkin lymphoma. The time point: cycle 4 day 1 (C4D1), after about 6 weeks of nivolumab. All the patients suffered relapse after autologous stem cell transplantation, and brentuximab vedotin exposure differed. Generated by immunoSEQ multiplex PCR, the TCRdb table keeps only in-frame clones and is missing some. This sample carries about 93,000 clones, around four fifths of them seen once, and the ten largest clones take approximately 9%. The source was peripheral blood mononuclear cells (PBMCs), collected before the fourth cycle of nivolumab. All receptors come from a human donor with classical Hodgkin lymphoma.

The table lists this clone with a few counts. The V and J genes are TRBV7-2 and TRBJ1-4; 8 bases line up with TRBD1. Germline V gene sequence: CDR1 SGHTA, CDR2 FQGNSA. This CDR3 spans 16 amino acids. Trimming at V came to 6 bases and at J to 8 bases, leaving 14 bases not matched to a gene. The CDR3 DNA follows: TGTGCCAGCAGTTTAACTCCCGGGACAGGCGTCGAAAAACTGTTTTTT. This encodes CASSLTPGTGVEKLFF. Full variable domain (remainder filled in from reference TRBV7-2 and TRBJ1-4): GAGVSQSPSNKVTEKGKDVELRCDPISGHTALYWYRQSLGQGLEFLIYFQGNSAPDKSGLPSDRFSAERTGGSVSTLTIQRTQQEDSAVYLCASSLTPGTGVEKLFFGSGTQLSVL.

The chain uses TRBV19 and TRBJ1-5; TRBD1 matches at 10 bases. This CDR3 is 15 amino acids long. The V gene end was trimmed by 4 bases and the J gene end by 5 bases; junction bases not matched to a gene: 5. The germline gives CDR1 LNHDA, CDR2 SQIVND (reference sequence). CDR3 protein: CASSTPTGGYQPQHF. The CDR3 nucleotides are TGTGCCAGTAGTACCCCGACAGGGGGCTATCAGCCCCAGCATTTT.

This clone was seen a few times. J is TRBJ2-2 and V is TRBV7-3; tentative D call: TRBD2 (6 bases). Germline loops: CDR1 SGHTA, CDR2 FQGTGA. The CDR3 has 14 amino acids. Trimming cost V 5 bases and J 3 bases, with 10 bases left between them. The CDR3 DNA follows: TGTGCCAGCAGCCCCCGGGGGTACACCGGGGAGCTGTTTTTT. Encoded protein: CASSPRGYTGELFF.

This clone was found once. The V and J genes are TRBV2 and TRBJ1-3; D unclear. The CDR3 is made up of 14 amino acids. The V gene's germline CDR1 is SNHLY and CDR2 FYNNEI. V lost 7 bases and J 4 bases, leaving 14 bases between the germline ends. As DNA, the CDR3 is TGTGCCAGCATTGGCAGGTCAACCGGAAACACCATATATTTT. Residues: CASIGRSTGNTIYF.

CDR3 coding DNA: TGTGCCAGCAGTTCCGACAGGGGGAGTTTTTCAGATACGCAGTATTTT. Protein product: CASSSDRGSFSDTQYF. The chain is built from TRBV27 and TRBJ2-3, with TRBD1 matching over 9 bases. The CDR3 loop spans 16 amino acids. After removal of 4 bases from V and 4 bases from J, the junction contained 9 bases not matched to a gene. Germline V gene sequence: CDR1 MNHEY, CDR2 SMNVEV (reference sequence).

Here the CDR3 DNA reads TGTGCCAGCAGTGCGAGCTTGACGGCGAACTATGGCTACACCTTC. Residues: CASSASLTANYGYTF. This rearrangement joins TRBV6-1 to TRBJ1-2; no clear D gene. V gave up 4 bases and J gave up 2 bases, with 14 bases separating them. Germline V gene sequence: CDR1 MNHNS, CDR2 SASEGT. This CDR3 is 15 amino acids long.

The J gene is TRBJ2-1, the V gene TRBV5-5, with D uncertain. Trimming cost V 2 bases and J 6 bases, with 15 bases left between them. The CDR3 is 15 residues long. Germline CDR1 is SGHKS and CDR2 is YYEKEE (reference sequence). CDR3 nucleotides: TGTGCCAGCAGCTTATTATCAACTTTGGGCAATGAGCAGTTCTTC. It is translated as CASSLLSTLGNEQFF.

This chain uses TRBV9 with TRBJ2-5; D ambiguous. The germline CDR1 and CDR2 sequences are SGDLS and YYNGEE. CDR3 size: 13 residues. Trimming removed 0 bases from V and 7 bases from J, with 10 bases in between. Here the CDR3 DNA reads TGTGCCAGCAGCGTAGAGGGCTTCGCGACCCAGTACTTC. As protein: CASSVEGFATQYF.

This clone was seen just once. This chain connects TRBV7-8 to TRBJ2-7; 10 nucleotides match TRBD1. V shed 1 base, J shed 3 bases, and the junction held 3 bases outside the gene matches. The CDR3 extends over 15 amino acids. CDR1 and CDR2 from the germline V gene are SGHVS and FQNEAQ. The CDR3 DNA is TGTGCCAGCAGCTTAGACCGGGACAGGGGCTACGAGCAGTACTTC. It is translated as CASSLDRDRGYEQYF.

The chain uses TRBV18 and TRBJ2-1, with 9 bases aligning to TRBD1. The CDR3 length is 15 residues. Per germline, CDR1 KGHSH and CDR2 LQKENI. The V and J ends lost 3 bases and 9 bases, in that order; junction bases with no gene match: 9. The CDR3 is CASSPLRDRVSEQFF. CDR3 sequence (DNA): TGTGCCAGCTCACCCCTCCGGGACAGGGTGAGTGAGCAGTTCTTC.

The chain links TRBV4-1 to TRBJ1-2; the match to TRBD1 covers 12 bases. In germline, CDR1 is MGHRA, CDR2 YSYEKL. The CDR3 totals 15 residues. The V segment lost 1 base and the J segment 7 bases; nucleotides outside the gene matches: 4. This chain's CDR3 is CASSQVGTGGVGYTF. For the CDR3, the DNA is TGCGCCAGCAGCCAAGTAGGGACAGGGGGCGTTGGCTACACCTTC.

V gene TRBV19 combines with J gene TRBJ2-6; 7 bases match TRBD1. V was clipped by 2 bases and J by 3 bases; unmatched bases: 7. This CDR3 has 17 amino acids. Germline assignment: CDR1 LNHDA and CDR2 SQIVND (reference sequence). CDR3: CASSIHTGEIGANVLTF. The CDR3 DNA reads TGTGCCAGTAGTATACACACAGGGGAAATTGGGGCCAACGTCCTGACTTTC.

The rearrangement joins TRBV28 to TRBJ2-3; TRBD2 matches at 7 bases. The CDR3 has 13 amino acids. Germline CDR1 MDHEN, CDR2 SYDVKM. V lost 6 bases and J lost 5; bases outside the gene matches: 5. In DNA, the CDR3 is TGTGCCAGCAGGGCGGGAGCAAGAGATACGCAGTATTTT. Its protein is CASRAGARDTQYF.

DNA for the CDR3: TGTGCCATCAGTGAGTCTAGCGGGAGCACAGATACGCAGTATTTT. Translation gives CAISESSGSTDTQYF. This chain links TRBV10-3 with TRBJ2-3; 7 nucleotides match TRBD2. This CDR3 comprises 15 residues. The V gene end was trimmed by 0 bases and the J gene end by 0 bases; junction bases not matched to a gene: 0. Germline loops: CDR1 ENHRY, CDR2 SYGVKD.

This clone was found once. The gene calls are TRBV4-2 and TRBJ1-1, with 8 nucleotides matching TRBD1. The CDR3 loop spans 18 amino acids. CDR1 and CDR2 (germline): LGHNA, YNFKEQ. The ends lost 0 bases at V and 3 bases at J; junction bases unmatched: 12. The CDR3 region is CASSQDQGQTGVDTEAFF. The CDR3 DNA follows: TGTGCCAGCAGCCAAGATCAAGGGCAGACAGGGGTGGACACTGAAGCTTTCTTT.

The chain links TRBV5-1 to TRBJ1-1; D is possibly TRBD1 (6 bases). The CDR3 covers 21 residues. V dropped 1 base and J dropped 4 bases, with 32 bases sitting between them. CDR1 and CDR2 (germline): SGHRS, YFSETQ. Here the CDR3 DNA reads TGCGCCAGCAGCTTGTGGTCTGGGAGCCGTTCCGGGCCCAGCAGGGGCACTGAAGCTTTCTTT. This encodes CASSLWSGSRSGPSRGTEAFF.

This chain links TRBV10-3 with TRBJ2-3; TRBD2 matches 9 bases. The CDR3 totals 15 residues. The V gene's germline CDR1 is ENHRY and CDR2 SYGVKD. Trimming at V came to 2 bases and at J to 2 bases, leaving 2 bases not matched to a gene. CDR3 nucleotide sequence: TGTGCCATCAGTGAGACTAGCGGGCCCACAGATACGCAGTATTTT. Its translation is CAISETSGPTDTQYF.

This clone appeared once. The chain carries TRBV5-4 and TRBJ2-1, with 7 bases lining up with TRBD1. V gave up 1 base and J gave up 1 base; unmatched junction bases: 2. The germline gives CDR1 SGHNT, CDR2 YYREEE (reference sequence). The CDR3 is 15 residues long. The CDR3 sequence is CASSLHRGSYNEQFF. Here the CDR3 DNA reads TGTGCCAGCAGCTTGCACAGGGGTTCCTACAATGAGCAGTTCTTC.

This sequence joins TRBV9 and TRBJ1-5; tentatively, D is TRBD1 (6 bases). The CDR3 loop spans 16 amino acids. V lost 3 bases, J lost 6 bases, and 19 bases lay in between. Germline V gives CDR1 SGDLS, CDR2 YYNGEE. CDR3 DNA: TGTGCCAGCAGCGGGGGAACAGGGAGTGTGAGTCAGCCCCAGCATTTT. Amino acid sequence: CASSGGTGSVSQPQHF.